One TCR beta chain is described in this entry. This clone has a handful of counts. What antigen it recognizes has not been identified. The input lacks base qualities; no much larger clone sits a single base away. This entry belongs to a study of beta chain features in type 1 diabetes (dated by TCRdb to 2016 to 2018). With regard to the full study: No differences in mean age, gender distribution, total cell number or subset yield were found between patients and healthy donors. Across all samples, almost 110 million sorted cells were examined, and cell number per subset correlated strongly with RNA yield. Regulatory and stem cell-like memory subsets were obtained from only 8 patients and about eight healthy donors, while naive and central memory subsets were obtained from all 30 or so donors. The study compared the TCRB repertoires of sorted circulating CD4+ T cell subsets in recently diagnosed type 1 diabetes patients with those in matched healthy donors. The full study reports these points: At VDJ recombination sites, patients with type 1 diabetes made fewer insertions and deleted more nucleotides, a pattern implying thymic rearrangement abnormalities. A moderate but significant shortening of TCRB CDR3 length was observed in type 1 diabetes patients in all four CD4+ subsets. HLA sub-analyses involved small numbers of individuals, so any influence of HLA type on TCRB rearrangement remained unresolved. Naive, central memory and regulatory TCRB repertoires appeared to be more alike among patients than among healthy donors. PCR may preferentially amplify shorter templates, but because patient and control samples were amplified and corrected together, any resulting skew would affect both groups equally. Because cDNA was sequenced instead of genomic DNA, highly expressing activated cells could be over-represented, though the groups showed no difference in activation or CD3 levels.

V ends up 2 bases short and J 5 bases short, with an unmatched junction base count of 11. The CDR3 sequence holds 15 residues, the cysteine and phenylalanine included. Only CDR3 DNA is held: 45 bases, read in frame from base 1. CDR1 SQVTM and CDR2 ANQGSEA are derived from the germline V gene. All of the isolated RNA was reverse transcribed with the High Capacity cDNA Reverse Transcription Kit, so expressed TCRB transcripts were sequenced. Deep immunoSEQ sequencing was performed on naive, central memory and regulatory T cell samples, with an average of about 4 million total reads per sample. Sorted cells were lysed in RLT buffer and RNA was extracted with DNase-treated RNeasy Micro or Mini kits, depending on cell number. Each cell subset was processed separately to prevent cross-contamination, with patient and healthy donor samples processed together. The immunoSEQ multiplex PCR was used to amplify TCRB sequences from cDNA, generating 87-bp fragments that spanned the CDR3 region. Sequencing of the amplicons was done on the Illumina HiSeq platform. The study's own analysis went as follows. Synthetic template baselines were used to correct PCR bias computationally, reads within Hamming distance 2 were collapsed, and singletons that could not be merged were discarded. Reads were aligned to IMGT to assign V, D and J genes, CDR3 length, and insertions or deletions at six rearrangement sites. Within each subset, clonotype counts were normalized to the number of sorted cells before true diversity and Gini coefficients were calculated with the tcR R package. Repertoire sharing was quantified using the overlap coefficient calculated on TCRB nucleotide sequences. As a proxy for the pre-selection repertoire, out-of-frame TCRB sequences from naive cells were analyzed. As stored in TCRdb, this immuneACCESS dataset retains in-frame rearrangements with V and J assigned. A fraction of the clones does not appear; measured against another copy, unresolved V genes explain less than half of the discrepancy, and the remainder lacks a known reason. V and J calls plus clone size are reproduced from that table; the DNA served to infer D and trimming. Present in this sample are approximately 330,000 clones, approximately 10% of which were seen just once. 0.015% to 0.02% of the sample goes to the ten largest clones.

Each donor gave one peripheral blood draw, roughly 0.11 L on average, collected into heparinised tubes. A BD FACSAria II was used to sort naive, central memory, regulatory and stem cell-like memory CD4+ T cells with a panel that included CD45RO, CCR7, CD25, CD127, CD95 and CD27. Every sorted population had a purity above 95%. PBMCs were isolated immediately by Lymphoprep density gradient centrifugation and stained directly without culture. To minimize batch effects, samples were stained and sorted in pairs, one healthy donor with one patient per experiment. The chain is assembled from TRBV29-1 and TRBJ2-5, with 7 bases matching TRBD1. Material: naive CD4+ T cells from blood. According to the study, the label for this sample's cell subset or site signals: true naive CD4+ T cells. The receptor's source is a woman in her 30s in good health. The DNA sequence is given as TGCAGCGTTGAATTTCCCGACAGGGCGGTGGAGACCCAGTACTTC. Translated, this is CSVEFPDRAVETQYF. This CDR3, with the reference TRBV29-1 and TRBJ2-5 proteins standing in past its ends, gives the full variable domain SAVISQKPSRDICQRGTSLTIQCQVDSQVTMMFWYRQQPGQSLTLIATANQGSEATYESGFVIDKFPISRPNLTFSTLTVSNMSPEDSSIYLCSVEFPDRAVETQYFGPGTRLLVL.